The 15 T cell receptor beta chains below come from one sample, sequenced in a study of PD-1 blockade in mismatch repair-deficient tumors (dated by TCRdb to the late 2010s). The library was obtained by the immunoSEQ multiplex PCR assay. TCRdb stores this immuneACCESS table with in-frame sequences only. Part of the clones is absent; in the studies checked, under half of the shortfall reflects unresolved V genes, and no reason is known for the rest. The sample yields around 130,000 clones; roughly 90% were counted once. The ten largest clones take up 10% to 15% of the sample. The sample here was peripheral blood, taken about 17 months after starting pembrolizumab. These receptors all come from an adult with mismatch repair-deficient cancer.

The CDR3 region has the DNA TGCAGCGTCGAGAGCGGGAGTGTTGAGCAGTTCTTC. It codes for CSVESGSVEQFF. The rearrangement joins TRBV29-1 to TRBJ2-1, with 8 bases matching TRBD2. V lost 6 bases and J lost 9; bases outside the gene matches: 7. This CDR3 contains 12 residues. Germline V gene data show CDR1 as SQVTM and CDR2 as ANQGSEA.

CDR3 residues: CASSYLGRNTGELFF. CDR3 DNA: TGTGCCAGCAGTTACTTAGGTAGAAACACCGGGGAGCTGTTTTTT. This rearrangement joins TRBV6-5 to TRBJ2-2; D gene ambiguous. Germline V gene sequence: CDR1 MNHEY, CDR2 SVGAGI. V dropped 1 base and J dropped 2 bases, with 8 bases sitting between them. CDR3 length: 15 amino acids.

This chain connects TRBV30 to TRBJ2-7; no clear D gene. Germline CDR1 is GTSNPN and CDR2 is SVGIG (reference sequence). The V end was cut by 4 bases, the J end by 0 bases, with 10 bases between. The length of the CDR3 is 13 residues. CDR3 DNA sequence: TGTGCCTGGAAAGTCTTTCCCTCCTACGAGCAGTACTTC. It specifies CAWKVFPSYEQYF.

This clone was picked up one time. Written as DNA, the CDR3 is TGTGCCAGCAGCTCAATAGCGGGAGCAGGAGATGAGCAGTTCTTC. It yields the protein CASSSIAGAGDEQFF. This sequence joins TRBV7-6 and TRBJ2-1; 9 bases line up with TRBD2. The CDR3 loop spans 15 amino acids. Trimming took 4 bases from V and 8 from J; bases not matched to a gene: 9. Germline CDR1 SGHVS, CDR2 FNYEAQ. Together with reference TRBV7-6 and TRBJ2-1, the CDR3 gives the full variable domain: GAGVSQSPRYKVTKRGQDVALRCDPISGHVSLYWYRQALGQGPEFLTYFNYEAQQDKSGLPNDRFSAERPEGSISTLTIQRTEQRDSAMYRCASSSIAGAGDEQFFGPGTRLTVL.

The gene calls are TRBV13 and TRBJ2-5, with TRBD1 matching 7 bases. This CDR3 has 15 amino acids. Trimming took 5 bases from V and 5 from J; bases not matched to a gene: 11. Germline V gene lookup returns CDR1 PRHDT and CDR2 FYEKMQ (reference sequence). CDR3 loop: CASSKRAGGPETQYF. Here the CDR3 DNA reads TGTGCCAGCAGCAAGAGAGCAGGGGGACCTGAGACCCAGTACTTC.

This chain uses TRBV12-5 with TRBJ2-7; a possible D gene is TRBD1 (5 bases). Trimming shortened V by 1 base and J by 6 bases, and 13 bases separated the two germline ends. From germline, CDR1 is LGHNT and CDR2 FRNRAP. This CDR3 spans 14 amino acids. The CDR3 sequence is CASGLAGITSEQYF. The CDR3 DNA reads TGTGCTAGTGGTTTGGCAGGGATTACGTCCGAGCAGTACTTC.

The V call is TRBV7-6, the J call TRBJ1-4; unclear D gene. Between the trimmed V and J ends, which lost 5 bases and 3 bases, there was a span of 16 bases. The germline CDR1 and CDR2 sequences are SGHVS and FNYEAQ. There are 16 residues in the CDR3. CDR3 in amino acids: CASSRAPARPNEKLFF. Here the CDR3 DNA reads TGTGCCAGCAGCCGAGCACCGGCCCGCCCTAATGAAAAACTGTTTTTT.

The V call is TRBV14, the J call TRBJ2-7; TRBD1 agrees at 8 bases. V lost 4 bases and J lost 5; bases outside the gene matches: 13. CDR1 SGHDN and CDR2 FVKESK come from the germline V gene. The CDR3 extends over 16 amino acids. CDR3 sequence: CASSPGDRDRINEQYF. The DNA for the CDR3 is TGTGCCAGCAGCCCGGGAGACCGGGACAGGATCAACGAGCAGTACTTC. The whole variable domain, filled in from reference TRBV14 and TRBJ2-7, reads EAGVTQFPSHSVIEKGQTVTLRCDPISGHDNLYWYRRVMGKEIKFLLHFVKESKQDESGMPNNRFLAERTGGTYSTLKVQPAELEDSGVYFCASSPGDRDRINEQYFGPGTRLTVT.

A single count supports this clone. This CDR3 is CASSLVFGLAPTSELFF. The CDR3, as DNA: TGTGCCAGCAGCTTAGTCTTCGGACTAGCCCCAACCTCGGAGCTGTTTTTT. V and J are TRBV11-2 and TRBJ2-2; 8 bases are a match to TRBD2. Germline CDR1 reads SGHAT; CDR2 reads FQNNGV. With 1 base clipped from V and 10 bases from J, the junction kept 14 bases outside the gene matches. The CDR3 has 17 residues.

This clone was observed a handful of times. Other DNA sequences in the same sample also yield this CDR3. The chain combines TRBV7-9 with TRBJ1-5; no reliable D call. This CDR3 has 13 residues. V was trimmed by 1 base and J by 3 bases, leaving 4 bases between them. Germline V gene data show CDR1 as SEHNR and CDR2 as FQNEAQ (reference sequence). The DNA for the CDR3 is TGTGCCAGCAGCTTAGGGGACAATCAGCCCCAGCATTTT. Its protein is CASSLGDNQPQHF.

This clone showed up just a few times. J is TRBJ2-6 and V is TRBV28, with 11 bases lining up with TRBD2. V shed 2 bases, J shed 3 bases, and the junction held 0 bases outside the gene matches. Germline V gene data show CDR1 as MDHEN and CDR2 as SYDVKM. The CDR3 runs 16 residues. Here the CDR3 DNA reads TGTGCCAGCAGTTTACTAGCGGGAGGTGGGGCCAACGTCCTGACTTTC. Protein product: CASSLLAGGGANVLTF.

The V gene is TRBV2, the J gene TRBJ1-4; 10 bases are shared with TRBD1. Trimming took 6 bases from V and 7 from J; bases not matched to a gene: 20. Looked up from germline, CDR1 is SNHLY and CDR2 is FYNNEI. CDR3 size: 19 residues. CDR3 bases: TGTGCCAGCAGCACTATCGGACCCGGGACAGGGGTATCGGGTGAAAAACTGTTTTTT. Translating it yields CASSTIGPGTGVSGEKLFF. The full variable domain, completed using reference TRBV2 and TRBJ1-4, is EPEVTQTPSHQVTQMGQEVILRCVPISNHLYFYWYRQILGQKVEFLVSFYNNEISEKSEIFDDQFSVERPDGSNFTLKIRSTKLEDSAMYFCASSTIGPGTGVSGEKLFFGSGTQLSVL.

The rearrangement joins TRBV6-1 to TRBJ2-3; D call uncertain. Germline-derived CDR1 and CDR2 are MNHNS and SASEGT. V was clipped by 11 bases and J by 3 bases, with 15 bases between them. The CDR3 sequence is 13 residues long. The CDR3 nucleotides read TGTGCCCTCGAAGACCGTATAACAGATACGCAGTATTTT. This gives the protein CALEDRITDTQYF.

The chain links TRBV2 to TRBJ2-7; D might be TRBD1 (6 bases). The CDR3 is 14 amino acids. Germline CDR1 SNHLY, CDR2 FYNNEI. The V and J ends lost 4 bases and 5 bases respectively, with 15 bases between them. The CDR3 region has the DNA TGTGCCAGCAGTGGTACCCAGGGGATCCACGAGCAGTACTTC. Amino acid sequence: CASSGTQGIHEQYF.

The CDR3 loop is CASSPGRERDYNEQFF. CDR3 in DNA: TGTGCCAGCTCACCAGGGCGGGAGCGGGACTACAATGAGCAGTTCTTC. This chain connects TRBV18 to TRBJ2-1; 7 nucleotides align to TRBD2. The germline CDR1 and CDR2 sequences are KGHSH and LQKENI. The trim removed 2 bases at V and 3 bases at J, leaving 7 bases unmatched. This CDR3 comprises 16 residues.